The clone carrying this T cell receptor (beta chain) was counted many times. As yet, its antigen is unknown. One junction end disagrees with the germline gene, perhaps due to a read error. Sequencing involved patients with CD8+CD57+ cell expansion previously shown by flow cytometry. Every patient presented with severe acquired aplastic anemia. The data belong to a study of CD8+CD57+ T cells in acquired aplastic anemia. Study results and caveats: In CD8+ cells, Simpson's diversity showed no significant difference between patients and controls. Patients and controls shared approximately 30 CD8+ CDR3 sequences, highly expressed in patients.

Genomic DNA, serving as template, underwent TCR beta VDJ and CDR3 profiling. TCRdb re-analysed the reads in MiXCR, keeping a single row per CDR3 protein. This table has some 140,000 distinct CDR3 sequences, about 48% appearing once. The CDR3 length is 11 residues. The germline V gene encodes CDR1 SEHNR and CDR2 FQNEAQ (reference sequence). This clonotype was sampled from a human donor with aplastic anemia. Material: sorted CD4+, CD8+, or CD8+CD57+ T cells (not recorded which) from PBMCs. This rearrangement joins TRBV7-9 to TRBJ1-2, with a weak D call TRBD1 (6 bases). DNA for the CDR3: TGTGCCAGCAGCGAGGGTGGGACAAAGTCCTTC. Translated, it gives CASSEGGTKSF.